Following are 17 T cell receptor beta chains from one sample sequenced in a study of shared clonotypes between healthy human individuals. Sequenced by immunoSEQ multiplex PCR; TCRdb stores in-frame clones only, minus some. The sample contains about 480,000 clones, over 60% of which appear only once. The sample was PBMCs. Every receptor here comes from a middle-aged woman in good health. Some clones in this sample may be carry-over from other donors' samples.

The V call is TRBV5-1, the J call TRBJ1-5, with no clear D. V was shortened by 0 bases and J by 7 bases, with 8 bases between the two germline ends. The CDR3 is made up of 13 amino acids. In germline, CDR1 is SGHRS, CDR2 YFSETQ. CDR3 residues: CASSLAADQPQHF. CDR3 DNA: TGCGCCAGCAGCTTGGCGGCAGACCAGCCCCAGCATTTT.

In DNA, the CDR3 is TGTGCCAGCAGTACGACAGTCTATAGCAATCAGCCCCAGCATTTT. Amino acid sequence: CASSTTVYSNQPQHF. J is TRBJ1-5 and V is TRBV27, with D possibly being TRBD1 (5 bases). Germline V gene lookup returns CDR1 MNHEY and CDR2 SMNVEV (reference sequence). Trimming cost V 5 bases and J 0 bases, with 11 bases left between them. This CDR3 contains 15 residues.

The chain couples TRBV19 to TRBJ2-4; TRBD1 matches at 10 bases. The CDR3 runs to 16 residues. With V trimmed by 4 bases and J by 0 bases, 3 bases remained unmatched. Germline assignment: CDR1 LNHDA and CDR2 SQIVND (reference sequence). The CDR3 DNA follows: TGTGCCAGTAGTAACGGACAGGGGGTAGCCAAAAACATTCAGTACTTC. Protein sequence: CASSNGQGVAKNIQYF.

This chain links TRBV7-2 with TRBJ2-7; weak D call: TRBD2 (5 bases). This CDR3 has 15 residues. V dropped 3 bases and J dropped 4 bases, with 16 bases sitting between them. The germline gives CDR1 SGHTA, CDR2 FQGNSA. This chain's CDR3 is CASSFVGEGGYEQYF. DNA for the CDR3: TGTGCCAGCAGCTTCGTGGGAGAGGGTGGGTACGAGCAGTACTTC.

The chain joins TRBV7-6 to TRBJ2-3, with 11 bases matching TRBD2. CDR1 SGHVS and CDR2 FNYEAQ come from the germline V gene. The CDR3 extends over 15 amino acids. The V segment lost 6 bases and the J segment 5 bases; nucleotides outside the gene matches: 7. The CDR3 reads CASSPTSGRLDTQYF. In nucleotides, the CDR3 is TGTGCCAGCAGTCCAACTAGCGGGAGATTAGATACGCAGTATTTT.

The CDR3 loop is CASSEIGTSGRDEQFF. For the CDR3, the DNA is TGTGCCAGCAGTGAAATCGGGACTAGCGGGAGGGATGAGCAGTTCTTC. This rearrangement joins TRBV6-1 to TRBJ2-1, with 16 positions matching TRBD2. The V and J ends lost 2 bases and 8 bases, in that order; junction bases with no gene match: 3. Per germline, CDR1 MNHNS and CDR2 SASEGT. CDR3 length equals 16 residues.

This chain links TRBV19 with TRBJ2-1, with D possibly TRBD1 on 6 matching bases. Germline CDR1 is LNHDA and CDR2 is SQIVND (reference sequence). The CDR3 extends over 16 amino acids. V was pared by 4 bases and J by 0 bases, with 13 bases between. This CDR3 is CASSTDRTSSYNEQFF. CDR3 sequence (DNA): TGTGCCAGTAGTACGGACAGAACCAGCTCCTACAATGAGCAGTTCTTC.

This clone was recorded a few times. V usage is TRBV5-4 and J usage is TRBJ1-1, with D possibly matching TRBD1 (5 bases). CDR3 length equals 14 residues. Germline V gene sequence: CDR1 SGHNT, CDR2 YYREEE (reference sequence). V was clipped by 3 bases and J by 3 bases, with 12 bases between them. The CDR3 DNA reads TGTGCCAGCAGCTATGTGGTGGGGGACACTGAAGCTTTCTTT. The encoded protein is CASSYVVGDTEAFF.

This clone was observed a few times. The chain recombines TRBV6-1 with TRBJ1-5; a weak D match, TRBD1 (6 bases). With 4 bases removed from V and 2 bases from J, the gap between germline ends came to 18 bases. The CDR3 has 17 residues. Germline V CDR1 and CDR2: MNHNS, SASEGT. The CDR3 DNA follows: TGTGCCAGCAGTGTACGCTCACAGGGATGGGGCAATCAGCCCCAGCATTTT. Translation gives CASSVRSQGWGNQPQHF.

As regards this clone: With a much larger clone just one base away, this may be a read error. V and J are TRBV25-1 and TRBJ2-5, with no clear D. The CDR3 covers 11 residues. Per the germline V gene, CDR1 is MGHDK and CDR2 is SYGVNS. V was trimmed by 3 bases and J by 7 bases, leaving 6 bases between them. DNA of the CDR3: TGTGCCAGCAGTGATGGATGGACCCAGTACTTC. Translation gives CASSDGWTQYF.

V is TRBV30 and J is TRBJ2-5, with 14 nucleotides matching TRBD2. V dropped 1 base and J dropped 4; count of bases not matched to a gene: 2. Looked up from germline, CDR1 is GTSNPN and CDR2 is SVGIG (reference sequence). The CDR3 consists of 15 residues. CDR3 sequence reads: CAWSGLAGGGETQYF. DNA of the CDR3: TGTGCCTGGAGTGGACTAGCGGGAGGGGGAGAGACCCAGTACTTC.

The chain combines TRBV7-3 with TRBJ2-1; D perhaps matches TRBD2 (6 bases). The CDR3 is 13 amino acids. V was cut by 3 bases and J by 4 bases, with 7 bases left in between. Germline-derived CDR1 and CDR2 are SGHTA and FQGTGA. This CDR3 is CASSLTRYNEQFF. CDR3 bases: TGTGCCAGCAGCTTGACTAGATACAATGAGCAGTTCTTC.

The rearrangement joins TRBV28 to TRBJ1-1; the match to TRBD1 covers 7 bases. This CDR3 has 13 amino acids. The junction had 3 bases not matched to a gene; V was cut back by 3 bases and J by 5 bases. Per germline, CDR1 MDHEN and CDR2 SYDVKM. CDR3 sequence: CASSFAGGTEAFF. CDR3 nucleotide sequence: TGTGCCAGCAGTTTCGCAGGGGGTACTGAAGCTTTCTTT.

This clone was detected a few times. This chain uses TRBV7-2 with TRBJ2-5, with D perhaps being TRBD1 or TRBD2 (5 bases each). Germline CDR1 SGHTA, CDR2 FQGNSA. CDR3 length equals 12 residues. V shed 6 bases and J shed 2 bases, with 7 bases lying between them. CDR3 protein: CASSWGQETQYF. CDR3 DNA sequence: TGTGCCAGCAGTTGGGGGCAAGAGACCCAGTACTTC.

CDR3 region: CASQNLASGNTGELFF. The CDR3, as DNA: TGTGCCAGCCAAAATTTGGCTAGCGGGAACACCGGGGAGCTGTTTTTT. The chain uses TRBV6-4 and TRBJ2-2, with 7 nucleotides matching TRBD2. Germline CDR1 and CDR2: MRHNA and SNTAGT. The CDR3 runs 16 residues. With V trimmed by 8 bases and J by 1 base, 10 bases remained unmatched.

The chain is built from TRBV5-8 and TRBJ1-3; TRBD1 agrees at 7 bases. The germline CDR1 and CDR2 sequences are SGHTS and YDEGEE. This CDR3 has 17 amino acids. V gave up 4 bases and J gave up 0 bases; unmatched junction bases: 10. CDR3 residues: CASSPWTGQLSGNTIYF. The DNA for the CDR3 is TGTGCCAGCAGCCCGTGGACAGGCCAACTCTCTGGAAACACCATATATTTT. Full variable domain (outside the CDR3, taken from reference TRBV5-8 and TRBJ1-3): EAGVTQSPTHLIKTRGQQATLRCSPISGHTSVYWYQQALGLGLQFLLWYDEGEERNRGNFPPRFSGRQFPNYSSELNVNALELEDSALYLCASSPWTGQLSGNTIYFGEGSWLTVV.

The CDR3 loop is CSVGDGEGQPQHF. DNA of the CDR3: TGCAGCGTTGGGGACGGAGAGGGTCAGCCCCAGCATTTT. The chain links TRBV29-1 to TRBJ1-5; tentatively, D is TRBD1 (5 bases). The CDR3 extends over 13 amino acids. Germline V lookup: CDR1 SQVTM, CDR2 ANQGSEA. Trimming shortened V by 4 bases and J by 6 bases, and 13 bases separated the two germline ends.